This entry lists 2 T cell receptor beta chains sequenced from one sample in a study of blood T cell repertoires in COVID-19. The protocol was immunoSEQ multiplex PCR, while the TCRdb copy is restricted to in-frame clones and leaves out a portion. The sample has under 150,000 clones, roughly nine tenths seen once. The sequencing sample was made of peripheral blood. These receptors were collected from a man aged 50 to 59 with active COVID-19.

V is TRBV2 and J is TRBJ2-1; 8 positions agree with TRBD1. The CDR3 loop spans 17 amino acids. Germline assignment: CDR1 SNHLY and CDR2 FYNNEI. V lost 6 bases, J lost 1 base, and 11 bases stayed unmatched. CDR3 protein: CASRDRVSLTSYNEQFF. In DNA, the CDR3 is TGTGCCAGCAGGGACAGGGTTAGTCTTACGTCCTACAATGAGCAGTTCTTC.

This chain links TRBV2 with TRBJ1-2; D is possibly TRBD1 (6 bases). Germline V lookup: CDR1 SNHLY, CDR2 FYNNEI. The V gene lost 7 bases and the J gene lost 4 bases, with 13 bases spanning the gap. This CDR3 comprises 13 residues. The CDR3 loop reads CASNRDGTYGYTF. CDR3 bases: TGTGCCAGCAACAGGGACGGCACCTATGGCTACACCTTC. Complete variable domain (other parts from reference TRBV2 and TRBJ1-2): EPEVTQTPSHQVTQMGQEVILRCVPISNHLYFYWYRQILGQKVEFLVSFYNNEISEKSEIFDDQFSVERPDGSNFTLKIRSTKLEDSAMYFCASNRDGTYGYTFGSGTRLTVV.